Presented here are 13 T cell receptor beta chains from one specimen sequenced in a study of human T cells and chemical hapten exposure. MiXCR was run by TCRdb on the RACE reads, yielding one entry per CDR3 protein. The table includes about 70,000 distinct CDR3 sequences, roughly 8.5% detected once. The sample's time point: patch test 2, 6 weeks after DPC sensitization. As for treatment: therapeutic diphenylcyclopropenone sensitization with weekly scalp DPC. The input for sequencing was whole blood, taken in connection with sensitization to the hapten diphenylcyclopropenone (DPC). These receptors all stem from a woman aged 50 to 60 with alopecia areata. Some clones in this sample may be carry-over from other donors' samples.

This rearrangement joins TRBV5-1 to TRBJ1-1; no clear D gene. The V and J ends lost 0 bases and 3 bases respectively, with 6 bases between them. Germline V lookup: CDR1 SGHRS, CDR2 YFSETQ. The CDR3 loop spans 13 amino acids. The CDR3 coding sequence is TGCGCCAGCAGCTTGGGTGTGGACACTGAAGCTTTCTTT. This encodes CASSLGVDTEAFF.

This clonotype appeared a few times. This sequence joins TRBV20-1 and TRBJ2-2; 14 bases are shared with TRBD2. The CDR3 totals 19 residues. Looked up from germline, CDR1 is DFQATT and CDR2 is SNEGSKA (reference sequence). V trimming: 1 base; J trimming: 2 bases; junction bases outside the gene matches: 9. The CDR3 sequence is CSARVTTSGGAGNTGELFF. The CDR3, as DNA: TGCAGTGCTAGAGTAACGACTAGCGGGGGGGCTGGTAACACCGGGGAGCTGTTTTTT.

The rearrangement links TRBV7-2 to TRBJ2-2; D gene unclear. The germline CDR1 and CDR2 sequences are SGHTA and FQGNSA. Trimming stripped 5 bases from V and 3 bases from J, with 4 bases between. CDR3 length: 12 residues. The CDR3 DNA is TGTGCCAGCAGCCCCGACACCGGGGAGCTGTTTTTT. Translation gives CASSPDTGELFF.

For the CDR3, the DNA is TGCGCCAGCAGCCAAGCAGAGGACAGGGTGGATCAGCCCCAGCATTTT. It codes for CASSQAEDRVDQPQHF. This sequence joins TRBV4-1 and TRBJ1-5, with 8 bases identical to TRBD1. Germline CDR1 MGHRA, CDR2 YSYEKL. The CDR3 is made up of 16 amino acids. The V and J ends lost 1 base and 5 bases, in that order; junction bases with no gene match: 7.

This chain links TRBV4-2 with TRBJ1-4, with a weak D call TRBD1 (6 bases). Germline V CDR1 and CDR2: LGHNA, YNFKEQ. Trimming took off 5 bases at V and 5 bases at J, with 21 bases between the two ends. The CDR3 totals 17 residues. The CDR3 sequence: CASSSRGVKGVNEKLFF. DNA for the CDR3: TGTGCCAGCAGCTCCCGCGGAGTGAAGGGGGTAAATGAAAAACTGTTTTTT.

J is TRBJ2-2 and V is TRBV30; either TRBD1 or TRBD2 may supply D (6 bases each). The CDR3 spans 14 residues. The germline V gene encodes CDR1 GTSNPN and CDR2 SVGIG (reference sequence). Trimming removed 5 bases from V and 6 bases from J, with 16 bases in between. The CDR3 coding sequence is TGTGCCTGGTCTGATTGGGGGGCCGCCGGGGAGCTGTTTTTT. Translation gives CAWSDWGAAGELFF.

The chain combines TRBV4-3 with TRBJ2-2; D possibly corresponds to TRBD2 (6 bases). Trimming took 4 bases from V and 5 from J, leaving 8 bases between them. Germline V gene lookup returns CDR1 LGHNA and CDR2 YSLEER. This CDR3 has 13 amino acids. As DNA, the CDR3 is TGCGCCAGCAGCCGGGGACTTACCGGGGAGCTGTTTTTT. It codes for CASSRGLTGELFF.

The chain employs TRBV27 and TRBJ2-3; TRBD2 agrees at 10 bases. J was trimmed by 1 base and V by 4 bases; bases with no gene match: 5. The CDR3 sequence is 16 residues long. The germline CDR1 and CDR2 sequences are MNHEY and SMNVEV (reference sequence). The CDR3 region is CASSYILAGGTDTQYF. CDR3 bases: TGTGCCAGCAGTTACATTCTAGCGGGGGGCACAGATACGCAGTATTTT.

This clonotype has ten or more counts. CDR3 protein: CSVQTLGVAFF. Here the CDR3 DNA reads TGCAGCGTTCAAACCCTGGGGGTGGCTTTCTTT. J is TRBJ1-1 and V is TRBV29-1, with a weak D call TRBD1 (5 bases). Per the germline V gene, CDR1 is SQVTM and CDR2 is ANQGSEA. V was cut by 5 bases and J by 11 bases, with 15 bases left in between. This CDR3 has 11 residues.

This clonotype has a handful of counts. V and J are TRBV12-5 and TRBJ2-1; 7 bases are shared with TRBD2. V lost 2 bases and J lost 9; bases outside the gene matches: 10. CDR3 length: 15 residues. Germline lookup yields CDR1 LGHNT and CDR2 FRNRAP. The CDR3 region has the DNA TGTGCTAGTGGTTTGACCATCGGGGGGATAGTTGAGCAGTTCTTC. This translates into CASGLTIGGIVEQFF.

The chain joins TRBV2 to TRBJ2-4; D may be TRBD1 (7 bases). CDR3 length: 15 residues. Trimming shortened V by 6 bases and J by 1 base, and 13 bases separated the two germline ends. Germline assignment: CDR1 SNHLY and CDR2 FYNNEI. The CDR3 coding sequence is TGTGCCAGCAGGGACTCAGGGGGGGCCAAAAACATTCAGTACTTC. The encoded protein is CASRDSGGAKNIQYF.

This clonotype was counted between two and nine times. CDR3: CASSFVASGQSTDTQYF. Here the CDR3 DNA reads TGTGCCAGCAGTTTCGTGGCTAGCGGCCAGAGCACAGATACGCAGTATTTT. The V gene is TRBV28, the J gene TRBJ2-3; TRBD2 matches at 7 bases. The J segment lost 0 bases and the V segment lost 3 bases, leaving 9 bases of the junction unmatched. Germline lookup yields CDR1 MDHEN and CDR2 SYDVKM. The CDR3 has 17 residues. Together with reference TRBV28 and TRBJ2-3, the CDR3 gives the full variable domain: DVKVTQSSRYLVKRTGEKVFLECVQDMDHENMFWYRQDPGLGLRLIYFSYDVKMKEKGDIPEGYSVSREKKERFSLILESASTNQTSMYLCASSFVASGQSTDTQYFGPGTRLTVL.

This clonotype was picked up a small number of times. CDR3 DNA: TGTGCCAGCAGCAAAAGGGCAGGGGCTGGGGCCAACGTCCTGACTTTC. Protein: CASSKRAGAGANVLTF. The chain has TRBV7-2 and TRBJ2-6; D possibly corresponds to TRBD1 (6 bases). This CDR3 is 16 amino acids long. V gave up 5 bases and J gave up 2 bases, with 13 bases separating them. Germline V CDR1 and CDR2: SGHTA, FQGNSA.